These T cell receptor beta chains were read from a single sample in a study of cytomegalovirus exposure and HLA in healthy donors. The data were produced by immunoSEQ multiplex PCR, yet TCRdb's version contains in-frame clones alone and is incomplete. Of some 250,000 clones in the sample, roughly 82% were seen once. The sequenced material came from PBMCs. Receptors originate from a woman between 40 and 55 years old in good health and CMV-seropositive. Each CDR3 is given with its conserved first and last residue. The order of the fields is D gene, V gene, clone size, J gene, CDR3 DNA, CDR3 protein. A D gene is named only where the DNA matches it firmly. Size is stated for part of the rows, as once, few or many counts, or as a class when the clone is expanded.

D gene: .; V gene: TRBV19; clone size: .; J gene: TRBJ2-3; CDR3 DNA: TGTGCCAGTAGAGATACAGGGAGAGGAGATACGCAGTATTTT; CDR3 protein: CASRDTGRGDTQYF
D gene: TRBD2; V gene: TRBV6-5; clone size: .; J gene: TRBJ2-1; CDR3 DNA: TGTGCCAGCAGTTACTCAGCGGGGGGGCGGAGTGAGCAGTTCTTC; CDR3 protein: CASSYSAGGRSEQFF
D gene: TRBD2; V gene: TRBV15; clone size: .; J gene: TRBJ2-1; CDR3 DNA: TGTGCCACCAGCAGGGGTCCGGGAGGGAACAATGAGCAGTTCTTC; CDR3 protein: CATSRGPGGNNEQFF
D gene: .; V gene: TRBV5-1; clone size: .; J gene: TRBJ2-1; CDR3 DNA: TGCGCCAGCAGCCCGGAGGTTCATCCTGAGCAGTTCTTC; CDR3 protein: CASSPEVHPEQFF
D gene: TRBD2; V gene: TRBV6-5; clone size: .; J gene: TRBJ2-7; CDR3 DNA: TGTGCCAGCAGTTCCCTGGGGGCGGGAGGTCGCCACGAGCAGTACTTC; CDR3 protein: CASSSLGAGGRHEQYF
D gene: TRBD2; V gene: TRBV5-1; clone size: few; J gene: TRBJ2-3; CDR3 DNA: TGCGCCAGCAGCGGACTACTAGCGGGGGGTGCAGATACGCAGTATTTT; CDR3 protein: CASSGLLAGGADTQYF
D gene: .; V gene: TRBV7-2; clone size: .; J gene: TRBJ1-6; CDR3 DNA: TGTGCCAGCAGCTCTACCGGGGGGGGAGATTCACCCCTCCACTTT; CDR3 protein: CASSSTGGGDSPLHF
D gene: TRBD2; V gene: TRBV7-9; clone size: .; J gene: TRBJ2-1; CDR3 DNA: TGTTCCAGCAGCTTAGGCCTAGCGGGAGGGAATGAGCAGTTCTTC; CDR3 protein: CSSSLGLAGGNEQFF
D gene: .; V gene: TRBV10-3; clone size: .; J gene: TRBJ1-1; CDR3 DNA: TGTGCCATCAGTGAGCCCCTTGGGCCGCCGAACACTGAAGCTTTCTTT; CDR3 protein: CAISEPLGPPNTEAFF
D gene: .; V gene: TRBV30; clone size: .; J gene: TRBJ2-1; CDR3 DNA: TGTGCCTCCCAGGGGCGGGGGAGGGCCATTAGTGAGCAGTTCTTC; CDR3 protein: CASQGRGRAISEQFF
D gene: TRBD2; V gene: TRBV19; clone size: few; J gene: TRBJ2-1; CDR3 DNA: TGTGCCAGTGGGACTAGCGGGGTAAACAATGAGCAGTTCTTC; CDR3 protein: CASGTSGVNNEQFF
D gene: TRBD1; V gene: TRBV12-5; clone size: .; J gene: TRBJ1-6; CDR3 DNA: TGTGCTAGTGGTTGGACCACAGGGGAACGGTCACCCCTCCACTTT; CDR3 protein: CASGWTTGERSPLHF
D gene: TRBD1; V gene: TRBV5-8; clone size: .; J gene: TRBJ1-1; CDR3 DNA: TGTGCCAGCAGCCTGTACAGGGGGCAGACTAACACTGAAGCTTTCTTT; CDR3 protein: CASSLYRGQTNTEAFF
D gene: TRBD1; V gene: TRBV7-9; clone size: .; J gene: TRBJ2-5; CDR3 DNA: TGTGCCAGCAGCGACGGGACAGCGAAGTACTTC; CDR3 protein: CASSDGTAKYF
D gene: TRBD1; V gene: TRBV5-1; clone size: once; J gene: TRBJ1-2; CDR3 DNA: TGCGCCAGCAGCAGATCCGGGACAGAGGGGTATGGCTACACCTTC; CDR3 protein: CASSRSGTEGYGYTF
D gene: TRBD1; V gene: TRBV6-1; clone size: .; J gene: TRBJ1-6; CDR3 DNA: TGTGCCAGCAGTGCGACAGGGCATAATTCACCCCTCCACTTT; CDR3 protein: CASSATGHNSPLHF
D gene: .; V gene: TRBV30; clone size: once; J gene: TRBJ2-3; CDR3 DNA: TGTGCCTGGACCCAAGCAGGGTGGTTGACAGATACGCAGTATTTT; CDR3 protein: CAWTQAGWLTDTQYF
D gene: TRBD2; V gene: TRBV7-2; clone size: .; J gene: TRBJ2-3; CDR3 DNA: TGTGCCAGCAGCTTAGAGGGCGGGGGGGTAGATACGCAGTATTTT; CDR3 protein: CASSLEGGGVDTQYF
D gene: .; V gene: TRBV7-6; clone size: .; J gene: TRBJ1-5; CDR3 DNA: TGTGCCAGCAGCTTAGCCGCGGGGGTCAATCAGCCCCAGCATTTT; CDR3 protein: CASSLAAGVNQPQHF
D gene: .; V gene: TRBV7-9; clone size: .; J gene: TRBJ1-5; CDR3 DNA: TGTGCCAGCAGCCGGGATCCCAGCAATCAGCCCCAGCATTTT; CDR3 protein: CASSRDPSNQPQHF
D gene: TRBD1; V gene: TRBV7-2; clone size: .; J gene: TRBJ1-2; CDR3 DNA: TGTGCCAGCAGCTCTCGACAGGGGAATGGCTACACCTTC; CDR3 protein: CASSSRQGNGYTF
D gene: .; V gene: TRBV5-8; clone size: once; J gene: TRBJ1-1; CDR3 DNA: TGTGCCAGCAGCTTGGCTATTATGTATGAACGCCTGAACACTGAAGCTTTCTTT; CDR3 protein: CASSLAIMYERLNTEAFF
D gene: TRBD1; V gene: TRBV27; clone size: .; J gene: TRBJ2-4; CDR3 DNA: TGTGCCAGCAGGGGGACAGGGAACCCCAAAAACATTCAGTACTTC; CDR3 protein: CASRGTGNPKNIQYF
D gene: TRBD1; V gene: TRBV19; clone size: .; J gene: TRBJ2-3; CDR3 DNA: TGTGCCAGTAGTGGACAGGGTAACACAGATACGCAGTATTTT; CDR3 protein: CASSGQGNTDTQYF
D gene: TRBD1; V gene: TRBV10-3; clone size: .; J gene: TRBJ2-7; CDR3 DNA: TGTGCCACCCGGACAGGGTCCTACGAGCAGTACTTC; CDR3 protein: CATRTGSYEQYF
D gene: TRBD2; V gene: TRBV4-2; clone size: .; J gene: TRBJ2-1; CDR3 DNA: TGTGCCAGCAGCCAGCCGCCGGGCGGGGGGTTTAATGAGCAGTTCTTC; CDR3 protein: CASSQPPGGGFNEQFF
D gene: .; V gene: TRBV6-9; clone size: few; J gene: TRBJ2-7; CDR3 DNA: TGTGCCAGCAGTTTCCTGGGGAGGCAGTACTTC; CDR3 protein: CASSFLGRQYF
D gene: TRBD1; V gene: TRBV29-1; clone size: .; J gene: TRBJ1-4; CDR3 DNA: TGCAGCGGGGGGACAGGGTTTAATGAAAAACTGTTTTTT; CDR3 protein: CSGGTGFNEKLFF
D gene: .; V gene: TRBV9; clone size: .; J gene: TRBJ1-5; CDR3 DNA: TGTGCCAGCAGCGTAGGTGGAGGGCTCCATCAGCCCCAGCATTTT; CDR3 protein: CASSVGGGLHQPQHF
D gene: TRBD2; V gene: TRBV29-1; clone size: .; J gene: TRBJ2-7; CDR3 DNA: TGCAGCGCCCGAGGCGGGGGAAGTATCGAGCAGTACTTC; CDR3 protein: CSARGGGSIEQYF
D gene: .; V gene: TRBV15; clone size: once; J gene: TRBJ1-1; CDR3 DNA: TGTGCCACCAGCGACGACAGAAACACTGAAGCTTTCTTT; CDR3 protein: CATSDDRNTEAFF
D gene: TRBD1; V gene: TRBV30; clone size: .; J gene: TRBJ1-1; CDR3 DNA: TGTGCCTGGAGAGCCGGGACAGGGGGTACTGAAGCTTTCTTT; CDR3 protein: CAWRAGTGGTEAFF
D gene: TRBD2; V gene: TRBV5-6; clone size: .; J gene: TRBJ2-2; CDR3 DNA: TGTGCCAGCAGCCCCGGACTAGTGGCCGGCGGGGAGCTGTTTTTT; CDR3 protein: CASSPGLVAGGELFF
D gene: TRBD2; V gene: TRBV18; clone size: .; J gene: TRBJ2-5; CDR3 DNA: TGTGCCAGCTCACCACCTAGCGGGGGGCCTCGGACAGGGGAGACCCAGTACTTC; CDR3 protein: CASSPPSGGPRTGETQYF
D gene: TRBD1; V gene: TRBV5-4; clone size: .; J gene: TRBJ1-1; CDR3 DNA: TGTGCCAGCAGCCTGCAGGGGGCCACTGAAGCTTTCTTT; CDR3 protein: CASSLQGATEAFF
D gene: .; V gene: TRBV18; clone size: .; J gene: TRBJ1-1; CDR3 DNA: TGTGCCAGCTCACCACCAATAGGGAGCATGAACACTGAAGCTTTCTTT; CDR3 protein: CASSPPIGSMNTEAFF
D gene: .; V gene: TRBV11-3; clone size: .; J gene: TRBJ2-7; CDR3 DNA: TGTGCCAGCAGCTCACAGGGCAGCGAGCAGTACTTC; CDR3 protein: CASSSQGSEQYF
D gene: .; V gene: TRBV18; clone size: .; J gene: TRBJ1-2; CDR3 DNA: TGTGCCAGCTCCCCCTCGGGGGATCCTAACTATGGCTACACCTTC; CDR3 protein: CASSPSGDPNYGYTF
D gene: .; V gene: TRBV10-3; clone size: .; J gene: TRBJ2-1; CDR3 DNA: TGTGCCATCAGGTTAGCAGCCGGGGACAATGAGCAGTTCTTC; CDR3 protein: CAIRLAAGDNEQFF
D gene: TRBD1; V gene: TRBV27; clone size: .; J gene: TRBJ1-5; CDR3 DNA: TGTGCCAGCAGTTCCGGGACAGGGGATCCCTATAGCAATCAGCCCCAGCATTTT; CDR3 protein: CASSSGTGDPYSNQPQHF
D gene: TRBD1; V gene: TRBV28; clone size: .; J gene: TRBJ1-4; CDR3 DNA: TGTGCCAGCAGTTCCAGGGGGAATGAAAAACTGTTTTTT; CDR3 protein: CASSSRGNEKLFF
D gene: TRBD1; V gene: TRBV5-4; clone size: .; J gene: TRBJ1-2; CDR3 DNA: TGTGCCAGCAGCTTGGTGCGGGGACAGGGGAACTATGGCTACACCTTC; CDR3 protein: CASSLVRGQGNYGYTF
D gene: TRBD2; V gene: TRBV10-1; clone size: .; J gene: TRBJ2-2; CDR3 DNA: TGCGCCGCTTCCCCGGGACTAGGGACCGGGGAGCTGTTTTTT; CDR3 protein: CAASPGLGTGELFF
D gene: TRBD1; V gene: TRBV5-6; clone size: .; J gene: TRBJ2-2; CDR3 DNA: TGTGCCAGCAGCTGGACCGGGACAGGGGCGCCCGGGGAGCTGTTTTTT; CDR3 protein: CASSWTGTGAPGELFF
D gene: .; V gene: TRBV6-5; clone size: .; J gene: TRBJ1-1; CDR3 DNA: TGTGCCAGCAAAGGTTGGGGCGAAGGGACAGAAGCTTTCTTT; CDR3 protein: CASKGWGEGTEAFF
D gene: .; V gene: TRBV5-1; clone size: .; J gene: TRBJ2-3; CDR3 DNA: TGCGCCAGCAGCCCCGGGCGGCGGGTCGGCACAGATACGCAGTATTTT; CDR3 protein: CASSPGRRVGTDTQYF
D gene: TRBD1; V gene: TRBV6-5; clone size: once; J gene: TRBJ1-4; CDR3 DNA: TGTGCCAGCAGTCAGGGGGCTGGGACTAATGAAAAACTGTTTTTT; CDR3 protein: CASSQGAGTNEKLFF
D gene: TRBD1; V gene: TRBV7-9; clone size: .; J gene: TRBJ1-4; CDR3 DNA: TGTTCCGGCGGGGACAGGGGGAATGAAAAACTGTTTTTT; CDR3 protein: CSGGDRGNEKLFF
D gene: TRBD2; V gene: TRBV7-7; clone size: .; J gene: TRBJ2-1; CDR3 DNA: TGTGCTAGCAGCTTAGGGAGCGGGAGCTACAATGAGCAGTTCTTC; CDR3 protein: CASSLGSGSYNEQFF
D gene: .; V gene: TRBV5-1; clone size: .; J gene: TRBJ2-5; CDR3 DNA: TGCGCCAGCAGCCTAACCGGGACTTTTAAAGAGACCCAGTACTTC; CDR3 protein: CASSLTGTFKETQYF
D gene: .; V gene: TRBV18; clone size: .; J gene: TRBJ1-6; CDR3 DNA: TGTGCCAGCTCACCATTGGTAGGACAGCTCAATTCCCCCCTCCACTTT; CDR3 protein: CASSPLVGQLNSPLHF
D gene: .; V gene: TRBV19; clone size: .; J gene: TRBJ2-1; CDR3 DNA: TGTGCCAGTAGTCCAAGACAGGTAGGGTTTTGGGGTGAGCAGTTCTTC; CDR3 protein: CASSPRQVGFWGEQFF
D gene: .; V gene: TRBV7-9; clone size: .; J gene: TRBJ2-7; CDR3 DNA: TGTTCCAGCAGCTCAGGGTACTACGAGCAGTACTTC; CDR3 protein: CSSSSGYYEQYF
D gene: .; V gene: TRBV7-9; clone size: .; J gene: TRBJ2-3; CDR3 DNA: TGTGCCAGCAGCGCCGACTTATTAACAGATACGCAGTATTTT; CDR3 protein: CASSADLLTDTQYF
D gene: .; V gene: TRBV28; clone size: .; J gene: TRBJ1-2; CDR3 DNA: TGTGCCAGCAGTTTCCCAGGGATCGGTGGCTACACCTTC; CDR3 protein: CASSFPGIGGYTF